Presented here are 18 T cell receptor beta chains from one specimen sequenced in a study of cytomegalovirus exposure and HLA in healthy donors. Researchers ran the PCR with 60 Vbeta and 13 Jbeta primers. Method: immunoSEQ multiplex PCR; TCRdb's copy keeps in-frame clones and lacks some. The table includes around 130,000 clones, around 80% detected once. The specimen was PBMCs. The receptors derive from a boy aged 2 to 9 in good health and CMV-seronegative.

The CDR3 loop reads CASSQADYRVYEQFF. In DNA form, the CDR3 reads TGCGCCAGCAGCCAAGCCGACTACAGGGTCTATGAGCAGTTCTTC. The chain uses TRBV4-3 and TRBJ2-1; possible D gene TRBD1, 6 bases. The V end was cut by 1 base, the J end by 8 bases, with 15 bases between. The CDR3 sequence is 15 residues long. Germline loops: CDR1 LGHNA, CDR2 YSLEER.

The rearrangement links TRBV4-3 to TRBJ2-7, with 9 bases aligning to TRBD2. V shed 1 base, J shed 2 bases, and the junction held 3 bases outside the gene matches. CDR1 is LGHNA and CDR2 is YSLEER in the germline V gene. This CDR3 contains 15 residues. CDR3 sequence (DNA): TGCGCCAGCAGCCAAGTGGTAGCGGGGGCCTACGAGCAGTACTTC. This gives the protein CASSQVVAGAYEQYF.

This clone was counted a single time. The J gene is TRBJ1-6, the V gene TRBV10-3; D gene ambiguous. There are 15 residues in the CDR3. Germline V CDR1 and CDR2: ENHRY, SYGVKD. Trimming cost V 3 bases and J 7 bases, with 13 bases left between them. As DNA, the CDR3 is TGTGCCATCAGTGAATTTGGGAGCGACAATTCACCCCTCCACTTT. Translation gives CAISEFGSDNSPLHF.

This chain links TRBV2 with TRBJ1-4; D perhaps matches TRBD1 (6 bases). The V end lost 6 bases, the J end lost 0 bases, and 11 bases lay between the germline ends. CDR3 length: 15 amino acids. Germline-derived CDR1 and CDR2 are SNHLY and FYNNEI. The CDR3 coding sequence is TGTGCCAGCAGGGGACACTATGCAACTAATGAAAAACTGTTTTTT. This encodes CASRGHYATNEKLFF.

The chain recombines TRBV27 with TRBJ2-5, with 9 bases that match TRBD1. The assigned J gene may be wrong: the sequence end matches TRBJ2-7 better. CDR3 size: 16 residues. Germline CDR1 and CDR2: MNHEY and SMNVEV (reference sequence). The CDR3 bases are TGTGCCAGCACCCGAACTGGGACAGGGCGCGCGCCCGAGCAGTACTTC. As protein: CASTRTGTGRAPEQYF.

The chain is built from TRBV11-2 and TRBJ2-1; tentatively, D is TRBD1 or TRBD2 (5 bases each). This CDR3 comprises 15 residues. V dropped 5 bases and J dropped 9 bases, with 20 bases sitting between them. The germline V gene encodes CDR1 SGHAT and CDR2 FQNNGV. CDR3 nucleotide sequence: TGTGCCAGCAGCATAGGGGAGCTCACGATTGGTGAGCAGTTCTTC. It yields the protein CASSIGELTIGEQFF.

The V and J genes are TRBV6-1 and TRBJ2-7; possible D gene TRBD1, 5 bases. Germline V lookup: CDR1 MNHNS, CDR2 SASEGT. V was trimmed by 7 bases and J by 3 bases, leaving 13 bases between them. CDR3 size: 13 residues. The CDR3 loop is CASNGHEHYEQYF. CDR3 DNA: TGTGCCAGCAATGGACACGAACACTACGAGCAGTACTTC.

This clone is a singleton in its sample. V and J are TRBV29-1 and TRBJ1-2; 7 nucleotides line up with TRBD1. V shed 4 bases, J shed 7 bases, and the junction held 3 bases outside the gene matches. This CDR3 has 11 residues. CDR1 and CDR2 from the germline V gene are SQVTM and ANQGSEA. CDR3 region: CSVGTGGGYTF. The DNA for the CDR3 is TGCAGCGTTGGGACAGGCGGTGGCTACACCTTC.

This clone appeared a single time. The gene calls are TRBV5-4 and TRBJ2-2; 8 bases line up with TRBD1. V gave up 1 base and J gave up 4 bases; unmatched junction bases: 6. Germline V CDR1 and CDR2: SGHNT, YYREEE (reference sequence). The length of the CDR3 is 16 residues. CDR3 coding DNA: TGTGCCAGCAGCTTGCAGGGGGCTCGCGCCACCGGGGAGCTGTTTTTT. The encoded protein is CASSLQGARATGELFF.

In this sample, this clone turned up once. This chain uses TRBV7-3 with TRBJ2-1; D may be TRBD1 (6 bases). Trimming cost V 3 bases and J 6 bases, with 12 bases left between them. Germline V gene lookup returns CDR1 SGHTA and CDR2 FQGTGA. The CDR3 totals 14 residues. CDR3 amino acids: CASSFMGATNEQFF. In DNA form, the CDR3 reads TGTGCCAGCAGCTTTATGGGGGCTACCAATGAGCAGTTCTTC.

This rearrangement joins TRBV11-2 to TRBJ1-4; D gene ambiguous. The V gene's germline CDR1 is SGHAT and CDR2 FQNNGV. Trimming shortened V by 8 bases and J by 7 bases, and 11 bases separated the two germline ends. The length of the CDR3 is 12 residues. CDR3 loop: CASAHRGEKLFF. Here the CDR3 DNA reads TGTGCCAGCGCTCATCGGGGTGAAAAACTGTTTTTT.

DNA of the CDR3: TGTGCCAGCAGTGAAATCCCGCCGGGACAGCAAGAGACCCAGTACTTC. Amino acids: CASSEIPPGQQETQYF. The rearrangement links TRBV2 to TRBJ2-5; 7 bases fit TRBD1. Germline V gene data show CDR1 as SNHLY and CDR2 as FYNNEI. The CDR3 runs to 16 residues. V trimming: 2 bases; J trimming: 2 bases; junction bases outside the gene matches: 8.

V is TRBV7-9 and J is TRBJ1-5; tentatively, D is TRBD1 (5 bases). Trimming stripped 5 bases from V and 5 bases from J, with 22 bases between. The CDR3 consists of 17 residues. Germline V gives CDR1 SEHNR, CDR2 FQNEAQ (reference sequence). The CDR3 here is CASSIDGGGSQHQPQHF. CDR3 nucleotide sequence: TGTGCCAGCAGCATAGACGGGGGGGGGTCCCAACATCAGCCCCAGCATTTT.

This chain connects TRBV4-1 to TRBJ2-7, with a weak D call TRBD1 (5 bases). CDR3 length equals 17 residues. Germline V lookup: CDR1 MGHRA, CDR2 YSYEKL. The V end was cut by 1 base, the J end by 0 bases, with 16 bases between. The CDR3 DNA is TGCGCCAGCAGCCAAGTCACCGACAGCCGACCCTCCTACGAGCAGTACGTC. It yields the protein CASSQVTDSRPSYEQYV.

The V call is TRBV4-1, the J call TRBJ1-5, with a tentative D call TRBD1 (6 bases). Germline assignment: CDR1 MGHRA and CDR2 YSYEKL. The CDR3 totals 20 residues. Trimming took off 2 bases at V and 2 bases at J, with 25 bases between the two ends. The CDR3 nucleotides read TGCGCCAGCAGCCAATTCACAGGGTTCGGTGGGCCCGGGGGCAATCAGCCCCAGCATTTT. Amino acid sequence: CASSQFTGFGGPGGNQPQHF.

Concerning this clone: One end of the junction is discordant with germline, which a read error may explain. The rearrangement joins TRBV5-1 to TRBJ2-2; possible D gene TRBD2, 6 bases. Germline lookup yields CDR1 SGHRS and CDR2 YFSETQ. This CDR3 spans 13 amino acids. CDR3 DNA: TGCGCCACCAGCGGGCAGTCAGCCGGGGAGCTGTTTTTT. Its protein is CATSGQSAGELFF.

This rearrangement joins TRBV4-3 to TRBJ2-7; tentative D call: TRBD2 (6 bases). CDR3 length: 13 amino acids. V was shortened by 4 bases and J by 3 bases, with 10 bases between the two germline ends. Germline V lookup: CDR1 LGHNA, CDR2 YSLEER. The CDR3 bases are TGCGCCAGCAGCCGGGGACTTAACTACGAGCAGTACTTC. It translates to CASSRGLNYEQYF.

The V gene is TRBV27, the J gene TRBJ2-1, with 7 bases aligning to TRBD1. With 5 bases clipped from V and 3 bases from J, the junction kept 7 bases outside the gene matches. CDR1 and CDR2 from the germline V gene are MNHEY and SMNVEV (reference sequence). The CDR3 covers 15 residues. CDR3 residues: CASSGQGVLYNEQFF. CDR3 nucleotide sequence: TGTGCCAGCAGTGGCCAGGGGGTTCTCTACAATGAGCAGTTCTTC.